This passage covers 20 T cell receptor beta chains from one sample sequenced in a study of blood T cell repertoires in COVID-19. Only in-frame clones appear in the TCRdb table, and some are missing; sequencing was by immunoSEQ multiplex PCR. The sample holds fewer than 250,000 clones, more than 70% seen once. The sample taken for sequencing was peripheral blood. These receptors all stem from a woman aged 80 or over with COVID-19, enrolled during active disease.

CDR3 residues: CASSRTSGGANEQFF. Written as DNA, the CDR3 is TGTGCCAGCAGCCGTACTAGCGGGGGGGCAAATGAGCAGTTCTTC. The chain recombines TRBV11-3 with TRBJ2-1, with 13 bases fitting TRBD2. V lost 5 bases and J lost 7; bases outside the gene matches: 5. The CDR3 contains 15 residues. CDR1 SGHNT and CDR2 YENEEA come from the germline V gene.

This clone was seen once. The rearrangement uses TRBV18 and TRBJ1-3; TRBD1 agrees at 8 bases. The CDR3 spans 16 residues. Unmatched junction bases numbered 7, after V lost 6 bases and J lost 0 bases. Germline V CDR1 and CDR2: KGHSH, LQKENI. The CDR3 here is CASSPGQAGSGNTIYF. CDR3 nucleotide sequence: TGTGCCAGCTCGCCGGGACAGGCGGGCTCTGGAAACACCATATATTTT.

The rearrangement links TRBV6-5 to TRBJ1-2; D gene ambiguous. In germline, CDR1 is MNHEY, CDR2 SVGAGI. The CDR3 consists of 15 residues. Trimming shortened V by 5 bases and J by 8 bases, and 21 bases separated the two germline ends. CDR3 loop: CASSPDTAPTRGYTF. The CDR3 nucleotides read TGTGCCAGCAGTCCCGACACTGCCCCAACACGAGGCTACACCTTC.

The J gene is TRBJ2-1, the V gene TRBV5-4, with 8 bases fitting TRBD2. The length of the CDR3 is 15 residues. The germline CDR1 and CDR2 sequences are SGHNT and YYREEE (reference sequence). With V trimmed by 0 bases and J by 9 bases, 8 bases remained unmatched. The CDR3 nucleotides read TGTGCCAGCAGCTTGGAGGTAGCGGCGGGAGGTGAGCAGTTCTTC. This sequence encodes CASSLEVAAGGEQFF.

This clone was detected only a few times. The CDR3 sequence is CASSYNREGYTF. DNA for the CDR3: TGTGCCAGCAGTTACAACAGGGAGGGCTACACCTTC. V and J are TRBV6-5 and TRBJ1-2, with D tentatively TRBD1 (6 bases). Germline-derived CDR1 and CDR2 are MNHEY and SVGAGI. The CDR3 extends over 12 amino acids. Trimming left V 2 bases short and J 8 bases short, with 9 bases between.

The chain is built from TRBV19 and TRBJ1-1; D might be TRBD1 (5 bases). The germline gives CDR1 LNHDA, CDR2 SQIVND (reference sequence). This CDR3 contains 15 residues. V lost 9 bases to trimming and J lost 0 bases, with 17 bases between them. CDR3: CASRVGPVLNTEAFF. CDR3 DNA sequence: TGTGCCAGCAGGGTGGGGCCCGTATTGAACACTGAAGCTTTCTTT.

V is TRBV18 and J is TRBJ2-7; 7 bases align to TRBD1. This CDR3 spans 15 amino acids. Germline V gives CDR1 KGHSH, CDR2 LQKENI. V was clipped by 2 bases and J by 2 bases; unmatched bases: 6. The CDR3 loop is CASSPETGRPYEQYF. DNA for the CDR3: TGTGCCAGCTCACCAGAGACAGGGCGACCCTACGAGCAGTACTTC. The full variable domain, rest sourced from reference TRBV18 and TRBJ2-7, is NAGVMQNPRHLVRRRGQEARLRCSPMKGHSHVYWYRQLPEEGLKFMVYLQKENIIDESGMPKERFSAEFPKEGPSILRIQQVVRGDSAAYFCASSPETGRPYEQYFGPGTRLTVT.

This chain joins TRBV7-2 and TRBJ1-1, with D tentatively TRBD1 (5 bases). CDR3 length equals 14 residues. Germline V gene sequence: CDR1 SGHTA, CDR2 FQGNSA. The germline V and J ends were trimmed by 1 base and 0 bases, with 6 bases remaining between them. CDR3 in amino acids: CASSLGTLNTEAFF. CDR3 nucleotide sequence: TGTGCCAGCAGCTTAGGGACACTGAACACTGAAGCTTTCTTT. The full variable domain, in which reference TRBV7-2 and TRBJ1-1 provide the parts outside the CDR3, is GAGVSQSPSNKVTEKGKDVELRCDPISGHTALYWYRQSLGQGLEFLIYFQGNSAPDKSGLPSDRFSAERTGGSVSTLTIQRTQQEDSAVYLCASSLGTLNTEAFFGQGTRLTVV.

J is TRBJ2-7 and V is TRBV12-3 or TRBV12-4; 11 nucleotides line up with TRBD1. The CDR3 totals 13 residues. V was clipped by 6 bases and J by 6 bases; unmatched bases: 4. The CDR3: CASSPGTGGEQYF. In DNA, the CDR3 is TGTGCCAGCAGCCCTGGGACAGGGGGCGAGCAGTACTTC.

The CDR3 region is CASSLPNARPGIDGYTF. CDR3 bases: TGTGCCAGCAGTTTACCGAACGCCCGTCCAGGAATTGATGGCTACACCTTC. V is TRBV28 and J is TRBJ1-2; D not resolved. V lost 2 bases and J 6 bases, leaving 22 bases between the germline ends. The CDR3 sequence is 17 residues long. CDR1 is MDHEN, CDR2 SYDVKM, per germline.

J is TRBJ2-3 and V is TRBV5-5; D may be TRBD2 (5 bases). The V end lost 4 bases, the J end lost 4 bases, and 19 bases lay between the germline ends. CDR1 is SGHKS, CDR2 YYEKEE, per germline (reference sequence). CDR3 length: 16 residues. The CDR3 nucleotides are TGTGCCAGCAGCGAATCCACACTAGGATTGGCAGATACGCAGTATTTT. This sequence encodes CASSESTLGLADTQYF.

The rearrangement joins TRBV7-6 to TRBJ1-2; 8 nucleotides align to TRBD1. V shed 5 bases, J shed 8 bases, and the junction held 13 bases outside the gene matches. Germline CDR1 and CDR2: SGHVS and FNYEAQ. The CDR3 extends over 15 amino acids. The DNA for the CDR3 is TGTGCCAGCAGCCCCCGACAGGGGCGCGATGAGGGCTACACCTTC. Its translation is CASSPRQGRDEGYTF.

V gene TRBV10-3 combines with J gene TRBJ2-2, with D perhaps matching TRBD1 (7 bases). Germline CDR1 and CDR2: ENHRY and SYGVKD. Deletions cut 4 bases from V and 4 bases from J, with 13 bases between. The CDR3 is 15 residues long. DNA of the CDR3: TGTGCCATCAGTGTAGGGCAGGGGGGCACCGGGGAGCTGTTTTTT. The encoded protein is CAISVGQGGTGELFF.

The chain joins TRBV5-1 to TRBJ2-5, with a weak D call TRBD2 (6 bases). Trimming cost V 0 bases and J 6 bases, with 9 bases left between them. Germline V lookup: CDR1 SGHRS, CDR2 YFSETQ. This CDR3 spans 13 amino acids. CDR3 nucleotides: TGCGCCAGCAGCTTGGAGGGCGGGAAGACCCAGTACTTC. It is translated as CASSLEGGKTQYF.

This chain links TRBV5-4 with TRBJ2-5; TRBD1 aligns across 10 bases. The germline V gene encodes CDR1 SGHNT and CDR2 YYREEE (reference sequence). The CDR3 contains 17 residues. V dropped 2 bases and J dropped 3; count of bases not matched to a gene: 10. CDR3 nucleotide sequence: TGTGCCAGCAGCTTCCCCCCCTCGGGGACAGGGGAAGAGACCCAGTACTTC. Its protein is CASSFPPSGTGEETQYF. The full variable domain, its missing parts supplied by reference TRBV5-4 and TRBJ2-5, is ETGVTQSPTHLIKTRGQQVTLRCSSQSGHNTVSWYQQALGQGPQFIFQYYREEENGRGNFPPRFSGLQFPNYSSELNVNALELDDSALYLCASSFPPSGTGEETQYFGPGTRLLVL.

The chain employs TRBV7-9 and TRBJ2-3; D may be TRBD2 (6 bases). V was cut by 0 bases and J by 0 bases, with 7 bases left in between. This CDR3 is 15 amino acids long. The germline V gene encodes CDR1 SEHNR and CDR2 FQNEAQ (reference sequence). In DNA form, the CDR3 reads TGTGCCAGCAGCTTAGCTAGCGGTAGCACAGATACGCAGTATTTT. This translates into CASSLASGSTDTQYF. The whole variable domain, remainder taken from reference TRBV7-9 and TRBJ2-3, is DTGVSQNPRHKITKRGQNVTFRCDPISEHNRLYWYRQTLGQGPEFLTYFQNEAQLEKSRLLSDRFSAERPKGSFSTLEIQRTEQGDSAMYLCASSLASGSTDTQYFGPGTRLTVL.

The rearrangement joins TRBV5-1 to TRBJ1-2; 9 bases match TRBD1. This CDR3 comprises 15 residues. V lost 0 bases to trimming and J lost 6 bases; unmatched junction nucleotides: 6. In germline, CDR1 is SGHRS, CDR2 YFSETQ. CDR3 sequence: CASSLVPQGADGYTF. DNA of the CDR3: TGCGCCAGCAGCTTGGTCCCACAGGGGGCGGATGGCTACACCTTC. Together with reference TRBV5-1 and TRBJ1-2, the CDR3 gives the full variable domain: KAGVTQTPRYLIKTRGQQVTLSCSPISGHRSVSWYQQTPGQGLQFLFEYFSETQRNKGNFPGRFSGRQFSNSRSEMNVSTLELGDSALYLCASSLVPQGADGYTFGSGTRLTVV.

This rearrangement joins TRBV5-1 to TRBJ2-2, with 8 positions matching TRBD2. The junction had 2 bases not matched to a gene; V was cut back by 0 bases and J by 1 base. CDR3 length: 16 amino acids. Germline V CDR1 and CDR2: SGHRS, YFSETQ. CDR3 nucleotide sequence: TGCGCCAGCAGCTTGGGTAGCGGGGAGAACACCGGGGAGCTGTTTTTT. Protein sequence: CASSLGSGENTGELFF. Filled out from reference TRBV5-1 and TRBJ2-2, the complete variable domain reads KAGVTQTPRYLIKTRGQQVTLSCSPISGHRSVSWYQQTPGQGLQFLFEYFSETQRNKGNFPGRFSGRQFSNSRSEMNVSTLELGDSALYLCASSLGSGENTGELFFGEGSRLTVL.

This clone was seen a single time. This sample also contains other DNA sequences that code for the same CDR3. The chain couples TRBV28 to TRBJ1-1; D call uncertain. In germline, CDR1 is MDHEN, CDR2 SYDVKM. CDR3 length: 13 residues. The V gene lost 9 bases and the J gene lost 1 base, with 12 bases spanning the gap. The CDR3 loop reads CASSRRGNTEAFF. CDR3 nucleotides: TGTGCCAGTTCACGTCGGGGGAACACTGAAGCTTTCTTT.

The chain uses TRBV2 and TRBJ2-7; TRBD2 might be the D (7 bases). The CDR3 sequence is 15 residues long. In germline, CDR1 is SNHLY, CDR2 FYNNEI. The CDR3: CGSRAEGGASYEQYV. CDR3 nucleotide sequence: TGTGGAAGCCGAGCCGAAGGGGGGGCCTCCTACGAGCAGTACGTC.